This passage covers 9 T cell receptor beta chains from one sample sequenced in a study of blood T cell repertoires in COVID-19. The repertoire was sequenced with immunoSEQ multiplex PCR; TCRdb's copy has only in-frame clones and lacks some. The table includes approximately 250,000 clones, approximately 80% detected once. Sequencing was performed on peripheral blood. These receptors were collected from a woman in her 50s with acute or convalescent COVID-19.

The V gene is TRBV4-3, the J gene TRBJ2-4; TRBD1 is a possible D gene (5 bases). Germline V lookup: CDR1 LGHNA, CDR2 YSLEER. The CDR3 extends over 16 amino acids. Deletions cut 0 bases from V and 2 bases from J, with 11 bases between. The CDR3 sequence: CASSQESRVTKNIQYF. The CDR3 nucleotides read TGCGCCAGCAGCCAAGAATCCAGGGTAACCAAAAACATTCAGTACTTC.

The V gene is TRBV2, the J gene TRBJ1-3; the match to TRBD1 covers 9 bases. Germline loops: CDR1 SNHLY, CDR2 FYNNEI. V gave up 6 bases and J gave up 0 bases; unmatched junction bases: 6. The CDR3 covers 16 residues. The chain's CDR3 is CASRSGTGLSGNTIYF. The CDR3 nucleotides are TGTGCCAGCAGGAGCGGGACAGGGCTCTCTGGAAACACCATATATTTT.

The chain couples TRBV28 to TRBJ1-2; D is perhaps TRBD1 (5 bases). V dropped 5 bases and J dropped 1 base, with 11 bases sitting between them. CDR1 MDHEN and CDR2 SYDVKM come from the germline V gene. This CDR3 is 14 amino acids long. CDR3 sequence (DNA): TGTGCCAGCAGTAGCGGGACTTTTAACTATGGCTACACCTTC. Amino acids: CASSSGTFNYGYTF.

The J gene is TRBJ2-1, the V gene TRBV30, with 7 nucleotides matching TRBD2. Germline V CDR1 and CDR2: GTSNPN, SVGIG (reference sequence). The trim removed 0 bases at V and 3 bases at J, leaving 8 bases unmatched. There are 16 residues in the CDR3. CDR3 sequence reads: CAWSVVAGPSYNEQFF. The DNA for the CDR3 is TGTGCCTGGAGTGTGGTAGCGGGCCCGAGCTACAATGAGCAGTTCTTC.

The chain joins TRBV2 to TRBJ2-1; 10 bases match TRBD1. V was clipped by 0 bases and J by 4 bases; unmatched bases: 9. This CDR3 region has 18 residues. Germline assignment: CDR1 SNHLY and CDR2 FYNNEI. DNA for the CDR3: TGTGCCAGCAGTGAAGCGGGACGGACAGGGGGGCTTTACAATGAGCAGTTCTTC. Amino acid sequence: CASSEAGRTGGLYNEQFF.

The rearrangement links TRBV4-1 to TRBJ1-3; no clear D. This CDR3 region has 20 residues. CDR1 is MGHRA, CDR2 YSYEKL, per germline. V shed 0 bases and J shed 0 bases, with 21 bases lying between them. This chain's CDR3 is CASSQDRQVLYISSGNTIYF. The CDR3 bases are TGCGCCAGCAGCCAAGATCGGCAGGTTCTCTACATCAGCTCTGGAAACACCATATATTTT.

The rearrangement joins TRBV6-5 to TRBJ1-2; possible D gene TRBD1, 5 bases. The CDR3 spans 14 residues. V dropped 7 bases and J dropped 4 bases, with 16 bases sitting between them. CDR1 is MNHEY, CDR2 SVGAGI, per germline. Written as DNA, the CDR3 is TGTGCCAGCATGCGAGGAGGGGCGCTCTATGGCTACACCTTC. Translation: CASMRGGALYGYTF.

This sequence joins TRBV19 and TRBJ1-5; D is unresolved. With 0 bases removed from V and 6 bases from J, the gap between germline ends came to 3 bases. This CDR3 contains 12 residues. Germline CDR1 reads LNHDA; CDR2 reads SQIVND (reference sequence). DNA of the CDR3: TGTGCCAGTAGTATAGACGTTCAGCCCCAGCATTTT. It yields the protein CASSIDVQPQHF.

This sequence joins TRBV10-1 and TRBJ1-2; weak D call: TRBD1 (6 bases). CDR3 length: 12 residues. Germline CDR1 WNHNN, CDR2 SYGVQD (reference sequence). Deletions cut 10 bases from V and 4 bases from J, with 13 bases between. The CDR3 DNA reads TGCGCCATCACAGGGTGGGCCTATGGCTACACCTTC. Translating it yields CAITGWAYGYTF.